This T cell receptor (beta chain) derives from a study of beta chain features in type 1 diabetes. Study background: The patients were much like the healthy donors in age, gender and cell yields. All of the samples together had over 90 million sorted cells examined.

Findings and caveats of the study: For Type 1 diabetes patients, all four CD4+ subsets carried TCRB CDR3s that were moderately but significantly shorter. More deletions and fewer insertions at VDJ junctions were seen in type 1 diabetes patients.

The sequenced template was cDNA made from the entire isolated RNA. Profiling relied on immunoSEQ multiplex PCR, and the TCRdb table lists in-frame clones only, not all of them. The profile shows under 300,000 clones, about a tenth of them singletons. Germline V CDR1 and CDR2: MDHEN, SYDVKM. J lost 6 bases, V lost 1 base, and 7 bases had no gene match. The length of the CDR3 is 15 residues. Of note for this clone: Its antigen is still unknown.

The V gene is TRBV28, the J gene TRBJ1-2, with 8 bases fitting TRBD1. The receptor was derived from a young man with type 1 diabetes. Sequenced input: naive CD4+ T cells from blood. CDR3 in amino acids: CASSLSPGGANGYTF. CDR3 DNA: TGTGCCAGCAGTTTATCCCCAGGGGGCGCGAATGGCTACACCTTC.